Listed here is a single T cell receptor beta chain. The entry originates in a study of graft-versus-host responses after intestinal transplantation. Here immunoSEQ multiplex PCR was the method, and the copy in TCRdb shows in-frame clones only, minus some. The table lists tens of thousands of clones, about 90% of them singletons. Deletions cut 5 bases from V and 8 bases from J, with 19 bases between. CDR1 and CDR2 (germline): MNHEY, SVGAGI. The CDR3 consists of 15 residues. The material sequenced was PBMCs, taken approximately 320 days after intestinal transplant. This clonotype was sampled from a human patient who received an intestinal transplant, so some T cells may come from the graft donor. The chain combines TRBV6-5 with TRBJ2-1; tentative D call: TRBD1 (6 bases). The CDR3 coding sequence is TGTGCCAGCAGTGGGGAAGGAAGGGGGTTGGATGAGCAGTTCTTC. This encodes CASSGEGRGLDEQFF.